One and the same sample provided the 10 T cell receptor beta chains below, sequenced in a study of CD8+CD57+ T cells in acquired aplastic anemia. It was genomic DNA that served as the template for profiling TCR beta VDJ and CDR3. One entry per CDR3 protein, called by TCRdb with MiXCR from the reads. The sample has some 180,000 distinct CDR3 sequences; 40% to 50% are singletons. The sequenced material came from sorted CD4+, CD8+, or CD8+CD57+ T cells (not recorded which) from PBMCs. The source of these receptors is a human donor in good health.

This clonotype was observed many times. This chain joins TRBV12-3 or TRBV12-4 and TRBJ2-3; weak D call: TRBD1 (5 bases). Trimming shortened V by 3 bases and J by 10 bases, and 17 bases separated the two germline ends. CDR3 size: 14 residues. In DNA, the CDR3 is TGTGCCAGCAGTTTGCCGACAGTCCCGAAAGCGCAGTATTTT. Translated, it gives CASSLPTVPKAQYF.

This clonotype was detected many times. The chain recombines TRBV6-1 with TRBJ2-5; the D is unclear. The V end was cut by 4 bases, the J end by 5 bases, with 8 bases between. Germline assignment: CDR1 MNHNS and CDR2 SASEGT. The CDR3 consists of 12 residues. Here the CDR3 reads CASSVRAETQYF. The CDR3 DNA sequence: TGTGCCAGCAGTGTACGAGCGGAGACCCAGTACTTC.

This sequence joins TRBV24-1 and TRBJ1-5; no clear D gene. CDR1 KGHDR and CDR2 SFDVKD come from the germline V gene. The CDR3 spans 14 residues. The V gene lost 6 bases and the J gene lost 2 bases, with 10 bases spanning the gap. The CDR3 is CATSSVGGNQPQHF. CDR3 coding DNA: TGTGCCACCAGTTCAGTGGGAGGCAATCAGCCCCAGCATTTT.

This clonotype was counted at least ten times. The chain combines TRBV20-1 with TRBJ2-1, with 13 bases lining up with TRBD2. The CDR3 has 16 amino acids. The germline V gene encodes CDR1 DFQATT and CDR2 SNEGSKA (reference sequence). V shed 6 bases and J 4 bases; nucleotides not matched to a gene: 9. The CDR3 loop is CSARARGLAGYNEQFF. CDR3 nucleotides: TGCAGTGCGCGCGCCAGGGGACTAGCGGGATACAATGAGCAGTTCTTC.

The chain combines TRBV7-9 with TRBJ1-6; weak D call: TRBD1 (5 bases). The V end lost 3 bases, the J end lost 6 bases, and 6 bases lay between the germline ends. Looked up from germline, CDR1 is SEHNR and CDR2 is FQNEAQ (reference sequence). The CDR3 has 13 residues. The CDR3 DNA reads TGTGCCAGCAGCTTGGACATTAATTCACCCCTCCACTTT. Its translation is CASSLDINSPLHF. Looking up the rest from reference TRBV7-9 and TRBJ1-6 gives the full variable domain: DTGVSQNPRHKITKRGQNVTFRCDPISEHNRLYWYRQTLGQGPEFLTYFQNEAQLEKSRLLSDRFSAERPKGSFSTLEIQRTEQGDSAMYLCASSLDINSPLHFGNGTRLTVT.

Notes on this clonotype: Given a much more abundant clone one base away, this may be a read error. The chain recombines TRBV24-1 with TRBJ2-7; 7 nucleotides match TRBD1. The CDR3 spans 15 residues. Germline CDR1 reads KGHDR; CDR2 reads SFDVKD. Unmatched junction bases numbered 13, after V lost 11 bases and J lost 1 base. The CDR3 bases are TGTGCCAGCAGCCTCAAGGCAGGGGGATCCTACGAGCAGTACTTC. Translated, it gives CASSLKAGGSYEQYF.

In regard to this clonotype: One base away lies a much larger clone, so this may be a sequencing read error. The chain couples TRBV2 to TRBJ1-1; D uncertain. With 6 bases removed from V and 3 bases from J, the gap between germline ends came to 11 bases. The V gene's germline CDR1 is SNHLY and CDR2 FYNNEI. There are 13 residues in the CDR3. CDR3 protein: CASSAGSDTEAFF. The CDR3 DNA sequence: TGTGCCAGCAGCGCGGGGTCGGACACTGAAGCTTTCTTT.

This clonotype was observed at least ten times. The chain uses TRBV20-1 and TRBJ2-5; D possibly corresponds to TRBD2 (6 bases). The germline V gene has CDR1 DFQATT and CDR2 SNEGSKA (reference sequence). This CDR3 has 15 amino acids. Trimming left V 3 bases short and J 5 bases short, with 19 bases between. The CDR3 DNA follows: TGCAGTGCTAGTCGAAGTCGGGGGAAGGTTGAGACCCAGTACTTC. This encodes CSASRSRGKVETQYF.

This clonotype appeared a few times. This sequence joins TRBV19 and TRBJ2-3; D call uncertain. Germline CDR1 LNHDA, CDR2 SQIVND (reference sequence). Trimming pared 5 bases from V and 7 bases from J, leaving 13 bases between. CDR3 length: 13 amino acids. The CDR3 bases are TGTGCCAGTAGTGCAGAACCCAGGAATACGCAGTATTTT. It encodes CASSAEPRNTQYF.

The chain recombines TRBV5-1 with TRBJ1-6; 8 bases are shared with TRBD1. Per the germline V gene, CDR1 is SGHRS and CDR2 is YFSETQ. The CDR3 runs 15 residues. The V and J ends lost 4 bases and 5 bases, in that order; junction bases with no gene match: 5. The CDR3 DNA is TGCGCCAGCAGCGCCCAGGGGGCGGATAATTCACCCCTCCACTTT. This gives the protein CASSAQGADNSPLHF.